This T cell receptor (beta chain) appears in the sequencing data of a study of blood T cell repertoires in COVID-19. Study-level background: COVID-19 samples from acute and convalescent phases originated in the United States, Italy and Spain. Sources were T cells, B-cell-depleted T cells, or PBMCs; the material itself was cDNA or gDNA.

Germline trimming cut 4 bases from V and 8 bases from J; bases unmatched to any gene: 4. This CDR3 comprises 15 residues. Germline CDR1 is MNHEY and CDR2 is SVGEGT. How the authors handled the data: Quantification of nucleated cells was approximated via reference gene primer amplification. The table came from immunoSEQ multiplex PCR; TCRdb's copy has only in-frame clones and leaves some out. V and J calls and clone size are as listed in that table; D and trimming were resolved from the DNA. The data hold 310,000 or so clones, with about 87% observed a single time. Sample: peripheral blood. V is TRBV6-2 or TRBV6-3 and J is TRBJ2-1; 14 bases are shared with TRBD2. This TCR came from a man aged 65 to 79 with acute or convalescent COVID-19. For the CDR3, the DNA is TGTGCCAGCAGTTTTGGACTAGCGGGAGGATATGAGCAGTTCTTC. Its translation: CASSFGLAGGYEQFF.